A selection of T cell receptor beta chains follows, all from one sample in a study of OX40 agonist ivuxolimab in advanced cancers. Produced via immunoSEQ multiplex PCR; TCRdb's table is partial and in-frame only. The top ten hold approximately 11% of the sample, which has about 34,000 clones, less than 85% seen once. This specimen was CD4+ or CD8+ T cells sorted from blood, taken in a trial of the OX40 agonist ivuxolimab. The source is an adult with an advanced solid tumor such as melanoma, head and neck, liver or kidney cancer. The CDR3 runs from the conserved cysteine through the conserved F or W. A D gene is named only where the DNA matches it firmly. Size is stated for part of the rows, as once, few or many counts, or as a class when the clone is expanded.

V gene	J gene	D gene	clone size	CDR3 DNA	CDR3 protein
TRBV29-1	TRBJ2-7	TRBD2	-	TGCAGCGTTCTATGGGGAGGGGAAACGAACCCCTACGAGCAGTACTTC	CSVLWGGETNPYEQYF
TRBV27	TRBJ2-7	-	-	TGTGCCAGCAGTTCGGCCCTGGGGGGCCACGAGCAGTACTTC	CASSSALGGHEQYF
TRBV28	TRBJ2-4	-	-	TGTGCCAGCAGTTTTCAGGGGTACATTCAGTACTTC	CASSFQGYIQYF
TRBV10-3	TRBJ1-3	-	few	TGTGCCATCAGTTCCGCATTAGGAAACACCATATATTTT	CAISSALGNTIYF
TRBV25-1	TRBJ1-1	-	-	TGTGCCAGCAGCCTTAAGGGGGGAACTGAAGCTTTCTTT	CASSLKGGTEAFF
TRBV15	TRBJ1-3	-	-	TGTGCCACCAGCAGAGAGGGTATCCGGAACTTCGACACCATATATTTT	CATSREGIRNFDTIYF
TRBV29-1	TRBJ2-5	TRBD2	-	TGCAGCGTTGTAAGCGGGGGCCAAGAGACCCAGTACTTC	CSVVSGGQETQYF
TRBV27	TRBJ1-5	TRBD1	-	TGTGCCAGCAGTTTAAAGGGGGCATCGGGGCAGCCCCAGCATTTT	CASSLKGASGQPQHF
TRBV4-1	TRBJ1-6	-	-	TGCGCCAGCAGCCCAGATGGACAGCCTAATTCACCCCTCCACTTT	CASSPDGQPNSPLHF
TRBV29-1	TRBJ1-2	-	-	TGCAGCGTTCTTATGGACAGTTCTAACTATGGCTACACCTTC	CSVLMDSSNYGYTF
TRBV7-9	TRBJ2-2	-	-	TGTGCCAGCAGCTTAGCGCAGTGGAACACCGGGGAGCTGTTTTTT	CASSLAQWNTGELFF
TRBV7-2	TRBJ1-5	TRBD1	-	TGTGCCAGCAGCTGGACGAACAGGGGTGCCAATCAGCCCCAGCATTTT	CASSWTNRGANQPQHF
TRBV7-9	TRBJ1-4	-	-	TGTGCCAGCAGCCCAAAAGGGGCTGAGGATGAAAAACTGTTTTTT	CASSPKGAEDEKLFF
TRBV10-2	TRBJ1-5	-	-	TGCGCCAGCAGTGAGTCGGGAGGGCTGGATCAGCCCCAGCATTTT	CASSESGGLDQPQHF
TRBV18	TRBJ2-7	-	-	TGTGCCAGCTCACCGGTAGAGTACGAGCAGTACTTC	CASSPVEYEQYF
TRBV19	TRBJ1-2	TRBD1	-	TGTGCCAGTAGTCCCGGGACAGGGTGTGGCTACACCTTC	CASSPGTGCGYTF
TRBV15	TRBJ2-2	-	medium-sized	TGTGCCACCAGCGGCAGGGTATCCGGGGAGCTGTTTTTT	CATSGRVSGELFF
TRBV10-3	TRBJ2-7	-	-	TGTGCCATCAGTGAGTCCTTTGGCTTCCAGTACTTC	CAISESFGFQYF
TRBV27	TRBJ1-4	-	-	TGTGCCAGCAGCTCTAATGAAAAACTGTTTTTT	CASSSNEKLFF
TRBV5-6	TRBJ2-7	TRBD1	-	TGTGCCAGCAGCAATGACAGGGACGAGCAGTACTTC	CASSNDRDEQYF
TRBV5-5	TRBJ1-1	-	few	TGTGCCAGCAGCCCATTCGGGGGACTTGAAGCTTTCTTT	CASSPFGGLEAFF
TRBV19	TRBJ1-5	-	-	TGTGCCAGTAGTGAAAACAGGGTTAGCAATCAGCCCCAGCATTTT	CASSENRVSNQPQHF
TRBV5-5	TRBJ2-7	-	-	TGTGCCAGCTCTAAACCCGGGACGCACAGCTCCTACGAGCAGTACTTC	CASSKPGTHSSYEQYF
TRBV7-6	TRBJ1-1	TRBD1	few	TGTGCCAGCAGCAAGACAGGGATCACTGAAGCTTTCTTT	CASSKTGITEAFF
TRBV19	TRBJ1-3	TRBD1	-	TGTGCCAGTAGCCGGACAGGGGTTGGCACCATATATTTT	CASSRTGVGTIYF
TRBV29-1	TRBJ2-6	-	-	TGCAGCGTTCCGGTCCCTGGGGCCAACGTCCTGACTTTC	CSVPVPGANVLTF
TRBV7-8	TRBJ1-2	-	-	TGTGCCAGCAGCTTTATACGAGGTTGGGGCTACACCTTC	CASSFIRGWGYTF
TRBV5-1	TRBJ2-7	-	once	TGCGCCAGCACCCAAGGCGGCAGCCCCTACGAGCAGTACTTC	CASTQGGSPYEQYF
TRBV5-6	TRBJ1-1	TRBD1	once	TGTGCCAGCAGCTCAGGCGACAGGGTCCCTGAAGCTTTCTTT	CASSSGDRVPEAFF
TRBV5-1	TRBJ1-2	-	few	TGCGCCAGCAGCTTGGAGAGTTCGAAACGTTATGGCTACACCTTC	CASSLESSKRYGYTF
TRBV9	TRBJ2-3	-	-	TGTGCCAGCAGCGGCGAGGGGGGGCTGCACGATACGCAGTATTTT	CASSGEGGLHDTQYF
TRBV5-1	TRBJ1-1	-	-	TGCGCCAGCAGCTTAGGTGGGGGAACTTTCTTT	CASSLGGGTFF
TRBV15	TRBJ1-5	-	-	TGTGCCACCAGCAGAGGTCCGGGGGCGCCGGATAGCAATCAGCCCCAGCATTTT	CATSRGPGAPDSNQPQHF
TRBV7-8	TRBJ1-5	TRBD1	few	TGTGCCAGCAGCTTCGACAGGGGCCTCAATCAGCCCCAGCATTTT	CASSFDRGLNQPQHF
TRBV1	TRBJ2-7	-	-	-	CTSSHVGLGTRIYHEQYF
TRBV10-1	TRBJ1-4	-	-	TGCGCCAGCCGGGCCGGAGGAGGAAAACTGTTTTTT	CASRAGGGKLFF
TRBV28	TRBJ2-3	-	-	TGTGCCAGCCACCACAGGGACACAGATACGCAGTATTTT	CASHHRDTDTQYF
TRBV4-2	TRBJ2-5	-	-	TGTGCCAGCAGCCAGCGGGACAGCCAAGATACCCAGTACTTC	CASSQRDSQDTQYF
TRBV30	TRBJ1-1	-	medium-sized	TGTGCCTGGTCCGCCGGGGACGGGGGCACTGAAGCTTTCTTT	CAWSAGDGGTEAFF
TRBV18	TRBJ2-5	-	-	TGTGCCAGCTCACCACTATCCGGGATTGGAGAGACCCAGTACTTC	CASSPLSGIGETQYF
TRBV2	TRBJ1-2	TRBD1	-	TGTGCCAGCAGTGAAGAGCAGGGGGCGGGCTATGGCTACACCTTC	CASSEEQGAGYGYTF
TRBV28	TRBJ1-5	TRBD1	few	TGTGCCAGCCATTACAGGGGCACCTCCCCCAATCAGCCCCAGCATTTT	CASHYRGTSPNQPQHF